One T cell receptor beta chain is described in this entry. The data stem from a study of blood T cell repertoires in COVID-19. Across the whole study: Collection of acute and convalescent COVID-19 samples took place in the United States, Italy and Spain.

Method: immunoSEQ multiplex PCR; TCRdb's copy keeps in-frame clones and lacks some. The repertoire holds fewer than 50,000 clones, with 70% to 90% as singletons. V dropped 3 bases and J dropped 2; count of bases not matched to a gene: 1. This CDR3 has 14 residues. Germline CDR1 and CDR2: MNHEY and SMNVEV (reference sequence). The V gene is TRBV27, the J gene TRBJ2-7; 10 bases match TRBD1. The source material was peripheral blood. The origin of this receptor is a man between 65 and 79 years old with active COVID-19. This chain's CDR3 is CASSLTGGPYEQYF. CDR3 in DNA: TGTGCCAGCAGTTTGACAGGGGGCCCCTACGAGCAGTACTTC.